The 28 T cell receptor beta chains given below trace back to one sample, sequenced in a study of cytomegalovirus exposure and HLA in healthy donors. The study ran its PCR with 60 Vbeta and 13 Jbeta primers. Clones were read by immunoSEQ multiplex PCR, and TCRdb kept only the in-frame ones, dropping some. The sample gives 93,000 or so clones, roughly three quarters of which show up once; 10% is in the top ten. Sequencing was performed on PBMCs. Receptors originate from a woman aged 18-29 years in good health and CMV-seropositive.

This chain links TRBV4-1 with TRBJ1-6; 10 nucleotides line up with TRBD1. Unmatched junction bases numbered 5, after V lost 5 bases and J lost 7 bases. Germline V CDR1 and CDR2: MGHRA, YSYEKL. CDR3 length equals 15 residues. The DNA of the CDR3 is TGCGCCAGCAGCGACCGGGACAGGGGAAATTCACCCCTCCACTTT. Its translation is CASSDRDRGNSPLHF.

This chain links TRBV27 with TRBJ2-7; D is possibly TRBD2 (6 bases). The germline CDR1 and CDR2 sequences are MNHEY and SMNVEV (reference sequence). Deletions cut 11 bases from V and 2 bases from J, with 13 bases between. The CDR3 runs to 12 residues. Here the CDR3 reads CAVSSGPYEQYF. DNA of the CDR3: TGTGCCGTTTCAAGCGGGCCCTACGAGCAGTACTTC.

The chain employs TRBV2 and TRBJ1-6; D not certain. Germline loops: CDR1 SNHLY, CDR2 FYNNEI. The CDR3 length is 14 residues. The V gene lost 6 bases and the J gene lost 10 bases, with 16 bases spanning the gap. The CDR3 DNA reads TGTGCCAGCAGGCGAATCCAACTAAAATCACCCCTCCACTTT. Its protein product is CASRRIQLKSPLHF.

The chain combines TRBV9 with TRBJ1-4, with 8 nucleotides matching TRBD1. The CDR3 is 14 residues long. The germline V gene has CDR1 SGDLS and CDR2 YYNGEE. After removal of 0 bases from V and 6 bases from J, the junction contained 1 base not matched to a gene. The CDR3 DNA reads TGTGCCAGCAGCGTAGCAGGGGGCGATGAAAAACTGTTTTTT. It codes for CASSVAGGDEKLFF. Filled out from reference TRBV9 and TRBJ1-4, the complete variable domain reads DSGVTQTPKHLITATGQRVTLRCSPRSGDLSVYWYQQSLDQGLQFLIQYYNGEERAKGNILERFSAQQFPDLHSELNLSSLELGDSALYFCASSVAGGDEKLFFGSGTQLSVL.

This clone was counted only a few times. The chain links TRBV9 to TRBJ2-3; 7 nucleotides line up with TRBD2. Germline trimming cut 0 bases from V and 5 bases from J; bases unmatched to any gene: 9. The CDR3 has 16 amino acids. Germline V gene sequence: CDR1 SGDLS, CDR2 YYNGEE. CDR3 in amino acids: CASSVGSRERIDTQYF. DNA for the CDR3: TGTGCCAGCAGCGTAGGTTCGCGGGAGAGGATAGATACGCAGTATTTT.

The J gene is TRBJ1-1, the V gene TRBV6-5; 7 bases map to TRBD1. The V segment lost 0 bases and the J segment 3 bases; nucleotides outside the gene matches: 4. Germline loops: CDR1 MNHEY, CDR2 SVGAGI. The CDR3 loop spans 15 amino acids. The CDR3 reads CASSYSTGLDTEAFF. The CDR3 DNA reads TGTGCCAGCAGTTACTCGACAGGGCTGGACACTGAAGCTTTCTTT.

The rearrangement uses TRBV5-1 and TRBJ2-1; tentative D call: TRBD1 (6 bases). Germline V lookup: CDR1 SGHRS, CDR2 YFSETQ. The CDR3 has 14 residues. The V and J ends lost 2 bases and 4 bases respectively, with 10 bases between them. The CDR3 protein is CASSFRQAYNEQFF. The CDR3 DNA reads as TGCGCCAGCAGCTTCCGACAGGCTTACAATGAGCAGTTCTTC.

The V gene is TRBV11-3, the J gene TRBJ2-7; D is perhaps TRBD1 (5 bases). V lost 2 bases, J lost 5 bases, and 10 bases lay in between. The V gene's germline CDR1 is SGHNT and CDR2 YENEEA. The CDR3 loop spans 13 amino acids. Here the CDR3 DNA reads TGTGCCAGCAGCTTACGACAGTACCACGAGCAGTACTTC. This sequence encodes CASSLRQYHEQYF.

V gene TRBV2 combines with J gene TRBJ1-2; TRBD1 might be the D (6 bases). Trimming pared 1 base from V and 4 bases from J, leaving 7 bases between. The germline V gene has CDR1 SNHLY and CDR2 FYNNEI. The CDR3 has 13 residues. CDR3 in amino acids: CASSEDRAYGYTF. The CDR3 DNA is TGTGCCAGCAGTGAAGACAGGGCCTATGGCTACACCTTC. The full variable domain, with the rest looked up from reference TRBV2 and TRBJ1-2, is EPEVTQTPSHQVTQMGQEVILRCVPISNHLYFYWYRQILGQKVEFLVSFYNNEISEKSEIFDDQFSVERPDGSNFTLKIRSTKLEDSAMYFCASSEDRAYGYTFGSGTRLTVV.

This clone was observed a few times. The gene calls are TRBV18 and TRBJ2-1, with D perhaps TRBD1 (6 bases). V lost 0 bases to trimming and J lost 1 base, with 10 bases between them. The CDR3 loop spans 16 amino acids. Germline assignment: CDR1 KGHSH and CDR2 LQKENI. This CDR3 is CASSPPTGLSYNEQFF. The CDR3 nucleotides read TGTGCCAGCTCACCACCTACAGGGCTTTCCTACAATGAGCAGTTCTTC.

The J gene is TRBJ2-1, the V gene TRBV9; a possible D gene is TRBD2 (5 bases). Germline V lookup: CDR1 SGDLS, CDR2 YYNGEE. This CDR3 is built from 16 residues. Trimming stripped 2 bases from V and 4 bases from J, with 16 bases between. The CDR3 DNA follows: TGTGCCAGCAGCGTCTTCCCGGGAATAAAGTACAATGAGCAGTTCTTC. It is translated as CASSVFPGIKYNEQFF.

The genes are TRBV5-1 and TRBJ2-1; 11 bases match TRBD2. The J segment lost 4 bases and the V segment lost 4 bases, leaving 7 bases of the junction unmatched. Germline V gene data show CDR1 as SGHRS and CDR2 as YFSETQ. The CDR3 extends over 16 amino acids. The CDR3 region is CASSRGLAGVYNEQFF. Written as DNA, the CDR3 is TGCGCCAGCAGCAGAGGACTAGCGGGCGTTTACAATGAGCAGTTCTTC.

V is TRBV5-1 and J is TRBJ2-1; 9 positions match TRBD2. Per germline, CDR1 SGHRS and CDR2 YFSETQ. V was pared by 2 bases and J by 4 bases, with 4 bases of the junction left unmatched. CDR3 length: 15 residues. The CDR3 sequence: CASSLASGAYNEQFF. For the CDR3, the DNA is TGCGCCAGCAGCTTAGCTAGCGGGGCTTACAATGAGCAGTTCTTC.

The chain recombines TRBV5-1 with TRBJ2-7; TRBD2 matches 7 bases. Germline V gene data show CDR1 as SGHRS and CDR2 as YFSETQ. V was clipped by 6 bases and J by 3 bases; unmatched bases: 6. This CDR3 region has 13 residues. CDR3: CASNLGDYYEQYF. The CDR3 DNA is TGCGCCAGCAACTTAGGGGACTACTACGAGCAGTACTTC.

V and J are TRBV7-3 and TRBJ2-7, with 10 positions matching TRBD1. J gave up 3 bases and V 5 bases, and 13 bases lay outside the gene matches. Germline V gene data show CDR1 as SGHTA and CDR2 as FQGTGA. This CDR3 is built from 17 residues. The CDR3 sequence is CASSPRARQGAYYEQYF. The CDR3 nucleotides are TGTGCCAGCAGCCCGCGGGCGCGACAGGGGGCCTACTACGAGCAGTACTTC.

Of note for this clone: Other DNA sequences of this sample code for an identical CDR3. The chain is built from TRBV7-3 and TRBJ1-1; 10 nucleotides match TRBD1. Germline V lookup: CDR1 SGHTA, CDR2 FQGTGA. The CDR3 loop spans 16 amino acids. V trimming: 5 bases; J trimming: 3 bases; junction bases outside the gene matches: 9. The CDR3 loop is CASSPGPGQGHTEAFF. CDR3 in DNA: TGTGCCAGCAGCCCCGGACCGGGACAGGGGCACACTGAAGCTTTCTTT. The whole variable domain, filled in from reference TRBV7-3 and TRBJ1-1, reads GAGVSQTPSNKVTEKGKYVELRCDPISGHTALYWYRQSLGQGPEFLIYFQGTGAADDSGLPNDRFFAVRPEGSVSTLKIQRTERGDSAVYLCASSPGPGQGHTEAFFGQGTRLTVV.

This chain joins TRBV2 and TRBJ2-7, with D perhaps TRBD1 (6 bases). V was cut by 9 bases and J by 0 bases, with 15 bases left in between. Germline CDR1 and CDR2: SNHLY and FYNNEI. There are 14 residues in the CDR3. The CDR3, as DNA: TGTGCCAGTGTAAGGACAGCCTCCTCCTACGAGCAGTACTTC. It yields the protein CASVRTASSYEQYF. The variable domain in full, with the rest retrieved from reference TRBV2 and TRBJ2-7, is EPEVTQTPSHQVTQMGQEVILRCVPISNHLYFYWYRQILGQKVEFLVSFYNNEISEKSEIFDDQFSVERPDGSNFTLKIRSTKLEDSAMYFCASVRTASSYEQYFGPGTRLTVT.

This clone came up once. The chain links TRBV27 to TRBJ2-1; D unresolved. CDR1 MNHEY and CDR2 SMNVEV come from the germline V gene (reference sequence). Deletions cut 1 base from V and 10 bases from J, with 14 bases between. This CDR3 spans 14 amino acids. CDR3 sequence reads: CASSLYVTLSEQFF. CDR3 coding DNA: TGTGCCAGCAGTTTATATGTTACCCTGAGCGAGCAGTTCTTC.

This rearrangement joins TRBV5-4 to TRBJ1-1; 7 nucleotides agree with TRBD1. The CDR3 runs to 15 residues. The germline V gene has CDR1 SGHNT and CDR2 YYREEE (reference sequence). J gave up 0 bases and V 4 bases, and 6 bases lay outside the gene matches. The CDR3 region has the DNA TGTGCCAGCAGCCGGGGACAGCTAATGAACACTGAAGCTTTCTTT. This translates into CASSRGQLMNTEAFF.

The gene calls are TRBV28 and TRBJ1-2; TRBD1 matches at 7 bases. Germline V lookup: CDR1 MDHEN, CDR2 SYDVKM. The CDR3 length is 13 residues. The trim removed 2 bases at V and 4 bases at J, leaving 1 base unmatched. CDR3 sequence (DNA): TGTGCCAGCAGTTTACCAGGGGGCTATGGCTACACCTTC. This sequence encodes CASSLPGGYGYTF.

This CDR3 reads CASSRQGNTIYF. CDR3 DNA: TGTGCCAGCAGTCGTCAGGGAAACACCATATATTTT. The V call is TRBV2, the J call TRBJ1-3; no definite D call. The CDR3 is 12 residues long. Germline V lookup: CDR1 SNHLY, CDR2 FYNNEI. The ends were cut back, 5 bases at V and 4 bases at J, with 6 bases in the middle.

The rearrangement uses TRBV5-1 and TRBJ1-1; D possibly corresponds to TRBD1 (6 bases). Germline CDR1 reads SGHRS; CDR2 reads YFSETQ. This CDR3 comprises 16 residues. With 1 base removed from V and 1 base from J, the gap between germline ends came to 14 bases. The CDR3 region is CASSLLGRGKNTEAFF. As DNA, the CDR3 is TGCGCCAGCAGCTTGTTGGGCAGGGGAAAGAACACTGAAGCTTTCTTT.

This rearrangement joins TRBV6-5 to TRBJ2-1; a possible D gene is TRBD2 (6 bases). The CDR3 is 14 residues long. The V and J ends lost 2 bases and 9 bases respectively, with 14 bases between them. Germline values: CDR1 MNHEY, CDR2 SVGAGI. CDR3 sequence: CASSYMPGDREQFF. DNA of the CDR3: TGTGCCAGCAGTTACATGCCGGGAGATCGTGAGCAGTTCTTC.

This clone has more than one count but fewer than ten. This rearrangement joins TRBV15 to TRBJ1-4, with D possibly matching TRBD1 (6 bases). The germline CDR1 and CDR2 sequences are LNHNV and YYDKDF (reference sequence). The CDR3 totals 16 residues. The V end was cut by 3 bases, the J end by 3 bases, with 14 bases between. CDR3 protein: CATSRGEGTPNEKLFF. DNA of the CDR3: TGTGCCACCAGCAGGGGGGAAGGGACACCTAATGAAAAACTGTTTTTT.

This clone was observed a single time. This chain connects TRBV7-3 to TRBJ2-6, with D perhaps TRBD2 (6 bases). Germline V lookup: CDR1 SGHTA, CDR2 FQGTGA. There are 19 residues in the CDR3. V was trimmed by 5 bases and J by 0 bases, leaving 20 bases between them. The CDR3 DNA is TGTGCCAGCAGCCTCATCGGGGGTGACCTCGTCTCTGGGGCCAACGTCCTGACTTTC. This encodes CASSLIGGDLVSGANVLTF.

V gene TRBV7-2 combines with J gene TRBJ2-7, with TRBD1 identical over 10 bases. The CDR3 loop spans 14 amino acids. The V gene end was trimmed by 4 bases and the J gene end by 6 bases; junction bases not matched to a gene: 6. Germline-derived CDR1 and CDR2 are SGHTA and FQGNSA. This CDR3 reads CASSSGTGDPEQYF. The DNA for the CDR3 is TGTGCCAGCAGCTCTGGGACAGGGGACCCCGAGCAGTACTTC.

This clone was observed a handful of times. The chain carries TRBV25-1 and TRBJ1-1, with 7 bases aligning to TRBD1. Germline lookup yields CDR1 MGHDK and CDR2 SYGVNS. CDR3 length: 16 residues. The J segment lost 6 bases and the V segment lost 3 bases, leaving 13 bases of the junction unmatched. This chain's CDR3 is CASSERYRGSRSEAFF. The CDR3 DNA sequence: TGTGCCAGCAGTGAGAGGTACAGGGGTAGTCGGTCTGAAGCTTTCTTT.

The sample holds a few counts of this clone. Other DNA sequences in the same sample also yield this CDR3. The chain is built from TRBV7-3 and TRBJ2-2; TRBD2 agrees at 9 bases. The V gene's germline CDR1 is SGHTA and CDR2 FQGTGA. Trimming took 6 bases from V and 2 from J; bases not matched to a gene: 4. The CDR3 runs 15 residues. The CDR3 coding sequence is TGTGCCAGCAGTCGACTAGCGGCTAACACCGGGGAGCTGTTTTTT. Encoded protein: CASSRLAANTGELFF.